This entry features one TCR beta chain sequence. Compared with the rest of its sample, this clone is medium-sized (0.01 to 0.1%). What antigen it recognizes has not been identified. Base qualities are not at hand, and no much larger clone is one base apart. Its CDR3 holds 14 amino acids, cysteine through phenylalanine. Only the CDR3 region is kept as DNA, spanning 42 bases read in frame from base 1. Trimming costs V 3 bases and J 7 bases, and their ends lie 16 bases apart. Via the germline V gene, CDR1 is SGHTA and CDR2 FQGNSA. Before undergoing thyroid surgery, none of the patients had been given any kind of treatment. The study retrospectively analysed patient clinical samples collected from about 2012 to 2018 using T-cell receptor beta sequencing. The data were obtained in a study of metastatic and nonmetastatic thyroid tumors (TCRdb year 2020). Study-wide context: Repertoires were compared across peripheral blood and tumor or nodule tissue samples from malignant and benign thyroid patients.

The library was built by means of PCR. Sequencing was carried out with an Illumina HiSeq 4000. High-throughput sequencing was used to profile the TCR beta-chain CDR3 region of every patient. Per the source publication's procedure: Drawing on CDR3 differences between clinicopathological groups, the researchers built a classifier meant to tell apart patients with distant-metastatic papillary thyroid cancer. The Shannon index was used to measure repertoire diversity, and the Morisita-Horn index was used to measure how similar tumor and blood repertoires were. The public reads were reprocessed in TCRdb via fastp at Q25 and MiXCR, keeping in-frame beta chains. These V and J calls rely on TCRdb rather than the paper's analysis. The sample profile shows several thousand clones; 32% of them were found once. The ten largest clones capture 10% of the sample. What the authors observed across the whole study: In both blood and tumor samples, malignant tumors were reported to have significantly higher TCR beta diversity than benign nodules.

The rearrangement combines TRBV7-2 with TRBJ2-7; TRBD2 is a possible D gene, resting on 6 matching bases. Sequences were obtained from tumor tissue. This clonotype was sampled from a female donor with papillary thyroid cancer or a benign thyroid nodule (not recorded which). Some clones in this sample may be carry-over from other donors' samples. The DNA reads as follows: TGTGCCAGCAGCTTGGGAGGTCTCTTGAGAGAGCAGTACTTC. This sequence encodes CASSLGGLLREQYF.